The 9 T cell receptor beta chains presented below share a single source sample, sequenced in a study of regulatory T cells in long-lasting Graves disease. Building the TCR beta libraries relied on iRepertoire HTBI primers, and CDR3 regions underwent Arm-PCR. Each CDR3 protein gets one entry after TCRdb re-called the multiplex PCR reads with MiXCR. The sample contains 380,000 or so distinct CDR3 sequences, 15% to 20% of which appear only once. As to time point: newly diagnosed GD, antithyroid drugs for less than 3 months. PBMC RNA served as the TCR library source. These data also formed part of another study, on T cells in Graves' hyperthyroidism and ophthalmopathy.

The sample was peripheral blood mononuclear cells (PBMCs), taken at new diagnosis, from a patient treated with antithyroid drugs. These receptors all stem from a woman aged 18 to 35 with Graves disease.

The CDR3 DNA reads TGTGCCAGCAGTGAAACAGGGAGTCGCGTGAACATTCAGTACTTC. Translating gives CASSETGSRVNIQYF. This chain links TRBV6-1 with TRBJ2-4; tentative D call: TRBD1 (6 bases). The CDR3 consists of 15 residues. Germline V gene data show CDR1 as MNHNS and CDR2 as SASEGT. Trimming removed 2 bases at V and 7 bases at J, with 15 bases between.

This clonotype was seen many times. V and J are TRBV7-3 and TRBJ2-4; the D gene is possibly TRBD2 (5 bases). Per the germline V gene, CDR1 is SGHTA and CDR2 is FQGTGA. The CDR3 consists of 15 residues. Trimming left V 1 base short and J 3 bases short, with 10 bases between. The CDR3 sequence is CASSLNGVVKNIQYF. The CDR3, as DNA: TGTGCCAGCAGCTTAAACGGGGTGGTCAAAAACATTCAGTACTTC.

The chain uses TRBV10-1 and TRBJ2-1, with a possible D match to TRBD2 (5 bases). The CDR3 length is 17 residues. The germline V gene has CDR1 WNHNN and CDR2 SYGVQD (reference sequence). V lost 2 bases and J lost 0, with 14 bases in between. In DNA, the CDR3 is TGCGCCAGCAGTGAGGGCGGGTTCAGGAGCTCCTACAATGAGCAGTTCTTC. Protein: CASSEGGFRSSYNEQFF.

This clonotype has a count of ten or more. CDR3 nucleotides: TGTGCCAGCAGTTCGAGGCTAGCGGGAGGGCCAGGTTACAATGAGCAGTTCTTC. This gives the protein CASSSRLAGGPGYNEQFF. V gene TRBV6-2 or TRBV6-3 combines with J gene TRBJ2-1; 12 bases match TRBD2. V was pared by 4 bases and J by 4 bases, with 11 bases of the junction left unmatched. This CDR3 is 18 amino acids long. Germline values: CDR1 MNHEY, CDR2 SVGEGT.

CDR3 loop: CAISVLTGGSEQYF. The CDR3 nucleotides are TGTGCCATCAGTGTCCTCACAGGGGGGAGCGAGCAGTACTTC. The gene calls are TRBV10-3 and TRBJ2-7; 8 bases are shared with TRBD1. Germline lookup yields CDR1 ENHRY and CDR2 SYGVKD. V lost 4 bases, J lost 6 bases, and 8 bases stayed unmatched. This CDR3 has 14 amino acids.

This clonotype was seen repeatedly, ten times or more. The V gene is TRBV12-3 or TRBV12-4, the J gene TRBJ2-7, with unresolved D. The CDR3 runs to 11 residues. V lost 5 bases and J 4 bases, leaving 6 bases between the germline ends. CDR3 sequence reads: CASSDLYEQYF. DNA of the CDR3: TGTGCCAGCAGTGACCTGTACGAGCAGTACTTC.

This clonotype was observed a handful of times. The rearrangement uses TRBV9 and TRBJ2-2, with D unclear. Trimming stripped 4 bases from V and 2 bases from J, with 12 bases between. The CDR3 consists of 15 residues. CDR1 and CDR2 from the germline V gene are SGDLS and YYNGEE. The CDR3 sequence is CASSPTGLNTGELFF. The CDR3 nucleotides are TGTGCCAGCAGCCCAACTGGGCTAAACACCGGGGAGCTGTTTTTT.

The rearrangement uses TRBV30 and TRBJ2-3; TRBD1 agrees at 8 bases. The V gene end was trimmed by 1 base and the J gene end by 2 bases; junction bases not matched to a gene: 8. Germline loops: CDR1 GTSNPN, CDR2 SVGIG (reference sequence). CDR3 length: 16 residues. CDR3 amino acids: CAWSETGTGDTDTQYF. The CDR3 region has the DNA TGTGCCTGGAGTGAGACCGGGACAGGAGACACAGATACGCAGTATTTT.

This chain connects TRBV4-2 to TRBJ2-2, with TRBD1 identical over 9 bases. CDR1 and CDR2 from the germline V gene are LGHNA and YNFKEQ. The CDR3 loop spans 13 amino acids. The V segment lost 4 bases and the J segment 6 bases; nucleotides outside the gene matches: 0. CDR3 in amino acids: CASSRDRAGELFF. In DNA form, the CDR3 reads TGTGCCAGCAGCCGGGACAGGGCCGGGGAGCTGTTTTTT.